This TCR beta chain was sequenced for a study of post-analysis software for immune sequencing data. In the study overall: Clinical courses comprised relapsing-remitting, secondary progressive and progressive-relapsing multiple sclerosis. Notes on the study in general: Patients used about 5 TRBV segments, including TRBV5-6, TRBV5-1 and TRBV20-1, more often than controls.

Note on this clonotype: Its antigen is currently unknown.

Every TCR beta cDNA library bore unique molecular identifiers. TCRdb fed the PCR reads into MiXCR, producing one record per CDR3 protein. The data contain some 800,000 distinct CDR3 sequences, about half of them singletons. V was shortened by 7 bases and J by 4 bases, with 17 bases between the two germline ends. Germline V gene data show CDR1 as SQVTM and CDR2 as ANQGSEA. This CDR3 region has 14 residues. The clonotype comes from a girl aged 5-17 years with multiple sclerosis. Sequencing was carried out using blood. The rearrangement joins TRBV29-1 to TRBJ2-1; possibly TRBD1 for D (6 bases). In nucleotides, the CDR3 is TGCAGCGGGGATCAGGGGAGCGGTTACAATGAGCAGTTCTTC. Translating gives CSGDQGSGYNEQFF.